These 19 T cell receptor beta chains were all obtained from the same sample, sequenced in a study of OX40 agonist ivuxolimab in advanced cancers. Libraries were prepared by immunoSEQ multiplex PCR; TCRdb keeps only in-frame clonotypes and omits some of them. The data show about 21,000 clones, 75% to 85% seen once. The source was CD4+ or CD8+ T cells sorted from blood, collected in a trial of the OX40 agonist ivuxolimab. The source is an adult with an advanced solid tumor such as melanoma, head and neck, liver or kidney cancer.

The sample holds one count of this clone. This chain joins TRBV7-5 and TRBJ1-2; the D call of TRBD1 is as the table states it, not checked on the DNA. TRBV7-5 is marked as a pseudogene. The CDR3 is made up of 15 amino acids. Here the CDR3 DNA reads TGTGCCAGCAGCTTATTGGTGACAGGGAACTATGGCTACACCTTC. Its translation: CASSLLVTGNYGYTF.

The V call is TRBV21-1, the J call TRBJ1-2; the D call in the table, TRBD1, was not verified against the DNA. TRBV21-1 is labeled a pseudogene. This CDR3 spans 16 amino acids. The CDR3 sequence is CASSNPLTGSDYGYTF. The CDR3 DNA follows: TGTGCCAGCAGCAACCCCCTGACAGGGTCGGACTATGGCTACACCTTC.

This rearrangement joins TRBV30 to TRBJ1-2; a possible D gene is TRBD1 (6 bases). The CDR3 has 13 residues. The germline CDR1 and CDR2 sequences are GTSNPN and SVGIG (reference sequence). V lost 2 bases and J lost 4, with 11 bases in between. For the CDR3, the DNA is TGTGCCTGGAGTATTGGACAGCTCTATGGCTACACCTTC. It translates to CAWSIGQLYGYTF.

DNA of the CDR3: TGCGCCAGCAGCCCCACGCCGACAGGGGAGTTGAATCAGCCCCAGCATTTT. Protein product: CASSPTPTGELNQPQHF. The chain has TRBV4-1 and TRBJ1-5; TRBD1 aligns across 8 bases. Germline loops: CDR1 MGHRA, CDR2 YSYEKL. The V segment lost 4 bases and the J segment 4 bases; nucleotides outside the gene matches: 12. The CDR3 consists of 17 residues.

V usage is TRBV2 and J usage is TRBJ1-4; 9 nucleotides match TRBD1. J gave up 7 bases and V 7 bases, and 7 bases lay outside the gene matches. This CDR3 region has 14 residues. The germline gives CDR1 SNHLY, CDR2 FYNNEI. CDR3 sequence (DNA): TGTGCCAGCACCCGACAGGGGGAGGGTGAAAAACTGTTTTTT. It translates to CASTRQGEGEKLFF.

The gene calls are TRBV10-3 and TRBJ1-5; the D is unclear. The CDR3 extends over 8 amino acids. Germline assignment: CDR1 ENHRY and CDR2 SYGVKD. V lost 11 bases to trimming and J lost 7 bases, with 3 bases between them. CDR3 sequence (DNA): TGTGCCGTGCAGCCCCAGCATTTT. This encodes CAVQPQHF.

The V call is TRBV6-6, the J call TRBJ1-1; D uncertain. Trimming left V 5 bases short and J 5 bases short, with 18 bases between. Germline V gene data show CDR1 as MNHNY and CDR2 as SVGAGI (reference sequence). The CDR3 is 15 amino acids. The CDR3 nucleotides read TGTGCCAGCAGTAGAGGACGCACGGATGGGACTGAAGCTTTCTTT. Amino acids: CASSRGRTDGTEAFF.

This chain links TRBV6-1 with TRBJ1-5, with no clear D. The CDR3 spans 15 residues. V was trimmed by 6 bases and J by 0 bases, leaving 12 bases between them. The V gene's germline CDR1 is MNHNS and CDR2 SASEGT. CDR3 region: CASRVSADSNQPQHF. The CDR3 nucleotides are TGTGCCAGCAGGGTTTCGGCAGATAGCAATCAGCCCCAGCATTTT.

The CDR3 loop reads CASSLAALGNANVLTF. The CDR3 DNA is TGTGCCAGCAGCTTAGCGGCACTAGGAAACGCCAACGTCCTGACTTTC. V usage is TRBV7-8 and J usage is TRBJ2-6; maybe TRBD2 (5 bases). The CDR3 loop spans 16 amino acids. Germline V CDR1 and CDR2: SGHVS, FQNEAQ. Deletions cut 0 bases from V and 7 bases from J, with 13 bases between. The whole variable domain, remainder taken from reference TRBV7-8 and TRBJ2-6, is GAGVSQSPRYKVAKRGQDVALRCDPISGHVSLFWYQQALGQGPEFLTYFQNEAQLDKSGLPSDRFFAERPEGSVSTLKIQRTQQEDSAVYLCASSLAALGNANVLTFGAGSRLTVL.

The rearrangement joins TRBV7-8 to TRBJ2-5; a possible D gene is TRBD1 (5 bases). The CDR3 has 14 amino acids. V lost 3 bases, J lost 5 bases, and 13 bases lay in between. Germline CDR1 is SGHVS and CDR2 is FQNEAQ. The CDR3 DNA sequence: TGTGCCAGCAGCTTCCCCAGGGTACCGGAGACCCAGTACTTC. This encodes CASSFPRVPETQYF. The variable domain in full, completed from reference TRBV7-8 and TRBJ2-5, reads GAGVSQSPRYKVAKRGQDVALRCDPISGHVSLFWYQQALGQGPEFLTYFQNEAQLDKSGLPSDRFFAERPEGSVSTLKIQRTQQEDSAVYLCASSFPRVPETQYFGPGTRLLVL.

The genes are TRBV21-1 and TRBJ2-7; the table calls TRBD1, which could not be checked here. TRBV21-1 is a recognized pseudogene. The CDR3 is made up of 13 amino acids. The CDR3 DNA reads TGTGCCAGCACCTCCGGACAGGAAGCCGAGCAGTACTTC. It codes for CASTSGQEAEQYF.

Turning to this clone: Other DNA sequences in the sample encode the same CDR3. This sequence joins TRBV7-9 and TRBJ1-1, with TRBD1 identical over 8 bases. Unmatched junction bases numbered 5, after V lost 4 bases and J lost 1 base. The CDR3 is 15 amino acids. CDR1 and CDR2 (germline): SEHNR, FQNEAQ (reference sequence). The CDR3 reads CASSSPGTGNTEAFF. Here the CDR3 DNA reads TGTGCCAGCAGCTCCCCCGGGACAGGGAACACTGAAGCTTTCTTT.

The rearrangement joins TRBV9 to TRBJ2-1; TRBD1 agrees at 7 bases. There are 12 residues in the CDR3. The V segment lost 0 bases and the J segment 14 bases; nucleotides outside the gene matches: 5. Germline CDR1 is SGDLS and CDR2 is YYNGEE. This CDR3 reads CASSVVDRAKFF. The CDR3 DNA follows: TGTGCCAGCAGCGTAGTTGACAGGGCGAAGTTCTTC.

The chain carries TRBV21-1 and TRBJ1-1; the DNA was not used to check the table's D call, TRBD1. TRBV21-1 is noted as a pseudogene. CDR3 size: 15 residues. The DNA of the CDR3 is TGTGCCAGCAGCGGACAGGGGGGACTGAACACTGAAGCTTTCTTT. Amino acids: CASSGQGGLNTEAFF.

This chain uses TRBV30 with TRBJ2-3; TRBD2 matches at 10 bases. In germline, CDR1 is GTSNPN, CDR2 SVGIG (reference sequence). The V gene end was trimmed by 0 bases and the J gene end by 4 bases; junction bases not matched to a gene: 7. The CDR3 is made up of 16 amino acids. CDR3 protein: CAWSVGAGGSADTQYF. As DNA, the CDR3 is TGTGCCTGGAGTGTGGGAGCGGGAGGGTCCGCAGATACGCAGTATTTT. The full variable domain, with the rest looked up from reference TRBV30 and TRBJ2-3, is SQTIHQWPATLVQPVGSPLSLECTVEGTSNPNLYWYRQAAGRGLQLLFYSVGIGQISSEVPQNLSASRPQDRQFILSSKKLLLSDSGFYLCAWSVGAGGSADTQYFGPGTRLTVL.

This clone is medium-sized by share. J is TRBJ2-1 and V is TRBV7-3, with 11 positions matching TRBD2. Per the germline V gene, CDR1 is SGHTA and CDR2 is FQGTGA. This CDR3 has 14 residues. Unmatched junction bases numbered 1, after V lost 5 bases and J lost 4 bases. The CDR3 sequence is CASSGLAGYNEQFF. As DNA, the CDR3 is TGTGCCAGCAGCGGACTAGCGGGTTACAATGAGCAGTTCTTC.

The chain couples TRBV2 to TRBJ2-1; perhaps TRBD2 as D (6 bases). Trimming cost V 3 bases and J 8 bases, with 23 bases left between them. CDR1 is SNHLY and CDR2 is FYNNEI in the germline V gene. This CDR3 comprises 17 residues. The CDR3 loop reads CASSDQTRDFPLDEQFF. As DNA, the CDR3 is TGTGCCAGCAGTGACCAGACTCGGGACTTCCCCCTCGATGAGCAGTTCTTC.

The chain joins TRBV11-2 to TRBJ2-7; a weak D match, TRBD2 (5 bases). V was cut by 5 bases and J by 3 bases, with 11 bases left in between. This CDR3 contains 13 residues. Germline CDR1 is SGHAT and CDR2 is FQNNGV. This chain's CDR3 is CASSLGGNYEQYF. The CDR3 DNA reads as TGTGCCAGCAGCCTCGGAGGCAACTACGAGCAGTACTTC. The entire variable domain, with the rest obtained from reference TRBV11-2 and TRBJ2-7, is as follows: EAGVAQSPRYKIIEKRQSVAFWCNPISGHATLYWYQQILGQGPKLLIQFQNNGVVDDSQLPKDRFSAERLKGVDSTLKIQPAKLEDSAVYLCASSLGGNYEQYFGPGTRLTVT.

This rearrangement joins TRBV9 to TRBJ1-2; D may be TRBD1 (5 bases). The CDR3 is 15 amino acids. Germline V gives CDR1 SGDLS, CDR2 YYNGEE. Trimming removed 1 base at V and 2 bases at J, with 12 bases between. This CDR3 reads CASSVNRQGNYGYTF. In DNA form, the CDR3 reads TGTGCCAGCAGCGTAAATCGGCAGGGCAACTATGGCTACACCTTC.